This entry concerns a single T cell receptor beta chain. The data derive from a study of Ad26.COV2.S vaccination and SARS-CoV-2 variants. The CDR3 length is 12 residues. Trimming shortened V by 5 bases and J by 10 bases, and 13 bases separated the two germline ends. Profiled with immunoSEQ multiplex PCR; TCRdb holds only in-frame clones, not every one. The sample records some 340,000 clones, around four fifths being singletons. Treatment here: roughly 19 received Ad26.COV2.S at low or high dose, single or two shots; about 5 received placebo; per-sample allocation not given. Vaccine and placebo recipients were sampled on day 63 after the first injection.

The sample consisted of peripheral blood, taken in a trial of Ad26.COV2.S vaccine versus placebo. The TCR was taken from a person aged 18-60 years who received the Ad26.COV2.S COVID-19 vaccine or a placebo. V is TRBV12-3 or TRBV12-4 and J is TRBJ2-3, with D perhaps matching TRBD2 (6 bases). CDR3 in DNA: TGTGCCAGCAGTGCCAGGGCGGGGTCGCAGTATTTT. Its translation: CASSARAGSQYF.